Sequencing of this T cell receptor (beta chain) was carried out in a study of blood T cell repertoires in COVID-19. For the study at large: Samples came from the United States, Italy and Spain, spanning acute and convalescent COVID-19. T cells, B-cell-depleted T cells, or PBMCs provided the cDNA or gDNA that served as material.

The data were produced by immunoSEQ multiplex PCR, yet TCRdb's version contains in-frame clones alone and is incomplete. Found here are some 80,000 clones, 70% to 90% of them singletons; the top ten hold roughly 9.8%. Followed longitudinally, the Seattle patients had been enrolled during active infection. Looked up from germline, CDR1 is GTSNPN and CDR2 is SVGIG (reference sequence). The ends were cut back, 2 bases at V and 7 bases at J, with 21 bases in the middle. This CDR3 has 15 residues. The chain links TRBV30 to TRBJ2-7, with D tentatively TRBD1 (5 bases). The material sequenced was peripheral blood. This TCR was recovered from a man aged 60 to 75 with COVID-19, enrolled during active disease. The DNA for the CDR3 is TGTGCCTGGAGTCAGGGATTGGGGTTCCCTGAGGAGCAGTACTTC. It codes for CAWSQGLGFPEEQYF.